Listed here are 21 T cell receptor beta chains from one sample, sequenced in a study of beta chain features in type 1 diabetes. Whole-study findings and limits: TCRB CDR3s were moderately but significantly shorter in Type 1 diabetes patients in all four CD4+ subsets.

What these receptors recognize is not known. Sequenced material consisted of expressed TCRB transcripts (all of the isolated RNA was reverse transcribed). Profiled with immunoSEQ multiplex PCR; TCRdb holds only in-frame clones, not every one. The repertoire holds 160,000 or so clones, with just over 8% as singletons. The source material was central memory CD4+ T cells from blood. The receptors stem from a woman between 18 and 29 years old with type 1 diabetes.

This clone was counted between two and nine times. This sequence joins TRBV30 and TRBJ1-2, with D unclear. The CDR3 is 13 amino acids. Trimming pared 1 base from V and 5 bases from J, leaving 11 bases between. Germline V CDR1 and CDR2: GTSNPN, SVGIG (reference sequence). The CDR3 sequence: CAWSEQTLYGYTF. The CDR3, as DNA: TGTGCCTGGAGTGAACAGACGCTTTATGGCTACACCTTC.

The sample holds many counts of this clone. This sequence joins TRBV7-9 and TRBJ2-3, with D perhaps TRBD2 (5 bases). V was pared by 3 bases and J by 4 bases, with 11 bases between. The germline CDR1 and CDR2 sequences are SEHNR and FQNEAQ (reference sequence). This CDR3 contains 14 residues. The CDR3 sequence is CASSLGRGSDTQYF. The CDR3, as DNA: TGTGCCAGCAGCTTGGGTCGGGGTTCAGATACGCAGTATTTT.

The chain links TRBV18 to TRBJ1-4, with D maybe TRBD1 (5 bases). The V gene's germline CDR1 is KGHSH and CDR2 LQKENI. This CDR3 comprises 14 residues. Trimming removed 3 bases at V and 2 bases at J, with 7 bases between. The CDR3 DNA reads as TGTGCCAGCTCACCGGGACTGACTAATGAAAAACTGTTTTTT. Its translation is CASSPGLTNEKLFF.

The V gene is TRBV19, the J gene TRBJ2-7, with TRBD1 matching 9 bases. V lost 6 bases, J lost 7 bases, and 7 bases stayed unmatched. Germline V gene sequence: CDR1 LNHDA, CDR2 SQIVND (reference sequence). The CDR3 extends over 13 amino acids. CDR3: CASRGTGSGEQYF. The CDR3 region has the DNA TGTGCCAGTAGGGGGACAGGGTCCGGGGAGCAGTACTTC.

This clone was recorded a few times. V gene TRBV5-4 combines with J gene TRBJ2-1, with 10 bases that match TRBD2. With 3 bases clipped from V and 5 bases from J, the junction kept 8 bases outside the gene matches. The CDR3 runs 16 residues. Germline CDR1 reads SGHNT; CDR2 reads YYREEE (reference sequence). CDR3 in amino acids: CASSWKVGTSDNEQFF. The CDR3 DNA reads as TGTGCCAGCAGCTGGAAGGTAGGGACTAGCGACAATGAGCAGTTCTTC.

V usage is TRBV10-3 and J usage is TRBJ2-7; 12 bases line up with TRBD1. The V gene's germline CDR1 is ENHRY and CDR2 SYGVKD. The CDR3 loop spans 17 amino acids. V shed 2 bases, J shed 7 bases, and the junction held 12 bases outside the gene matches. The CDR3 coding sequence is TGTGCCATCAGTGAGAGAGGAGGGGGACAGGGGGCGAGTGAGCAGTACTTC. This sequence encodes CAISERGGGQGASEQYF.

This clone was observed at least ten times. This chain connects TRBV11-3 to TRBJ1-1, with 7 bases identical to TRBD1. Germline assignment: CDR1 SGHNT and CDR2 YENEEA. This CDR3 is built from 14 residues. V was pared by 5 bases and J by 6 bases, with 9 bases of the junction left unmatched. CDR3 in amino acids: CASSRTQGFPEAFF. The CDR3 DNA reads TGTGCCAGCAGCCGTACACAGGGGTTCCCTGAAGCTTTCTTT.

The chain recombines TRBV4-1 with TRBJ2-3; no clear D gene. The ends were cut back, 0 bases at V and 1 base at J, with 8 bases in the middle. The CDR3 extends over 15 amino acids. The germline CDR1 and CDR2 sequences are MGHRA and YSYEKL. This CDR3 reads CASSQDPAGTDTQYF. In DNA, the CDR3 is TGCGCCAGCAGCCAAGATCCCGCAGGCACAGATACGCAGTATTTT.

CDR3 sequence reads: CASSLSGSHNEQFF. CDR3 sequence (DNA): TGTGCCAGCAGCTTAAGCGGGAGTCACAATGAGCAGTTCTTC. The chain couples TRBV7-3 to TRBJ2-1, with TRBD2 identical over 7 bases. This CDR3 has 14 residues. Germline V gives CDR1 SGHTA, CDR2 FQGTGA. The V segment lost 1 base and the J segment 5 bases; nucleotides outside the gene matches: 2.

In this sample, this clone turned up a few times. The CDR3 reads CASSLTSGTYGYTF. The CDR3 region has the DNA TGTGCCAGCAGCCTCACTTCGGGTACCTATGGCTACACCTTC. J is TRBJ1-2 and V is TRBV28; no clear D gene. Trimming left V 6 bases short and J 4 bases short, with 15 bases between. CDR1 is MDHEN, CDR2 SYDVKM, per germline. CDR3 length: 14 residues.

This clone was seen more than once but under ten times. The genes are TRBV28 and TRBJ2-2, with D perhaps matching TRBD2 (5 bases). V dropped 2 bases and J dropped 4 bases, with 11 bases sitting between them. The germline V gene encodes CDR1 MDHEN and CDR2 SYDVKM. This CDR3 contains 15 residues. The CDR3 bases are TGTGCCAGCAGTTTAACCGGGAAAGGCACCGGGGAGCTGTTTTTT. Residues: CASSLTGKGTGELFF.

This chain uses TRBV6-6 with TRBJ2-7, with 10 bases identical to TRBD2. CDR1 and CDR2 (germline): MNHNY, SVGAGI (reference sequence). CDR3 length equals 15 residues. The ends lost 4 bases at V and 3 bases at J; junction bases unmatched: 6. The CDR3 here is CASSSPGLASYEQYF. Here the CDR3 DNA reads TGTGCCAGCAGTTCCCCGGGACTAGCGAGCTACGAGCAGTACTTC.

J is TRBJ2-2 and V is TRBV18, with 7 bases aligning to TRBD1. This CDR3 has 14 amino acids. The germline V gene encodes CDR1 KGHSH and CDR2 LQKENI. With V trimmed by 7 bases and J by 4 bases, 6 bases remained unmatched. In DNA, the CDR3 is TGTGCCAGCTGGACAGGCGTTTCCACCGGGGAGCTGTTTTTT. Translated: CASWTGVSTGELFF.

This chain links TRBV4-1 with TRBJ1-2, with D hard to call. The CDR3 contains 13 residues. Germline CDR1 MGHRA, CDR2 YSYEKL. V lost 4 bases and J lost 4, with 10 bases in between. The CDR3 sequence is CASSPRYSYGYTF. The CDR3 DNA reads as TGCGCCAGCAGCCCCAGGTATAGCTATGGCTACACCTTC.

The chain has TRBV4-1 and TRBJ1-2, with 7 bases that match TRBD1. There are 16 residues in the CDR3. V lost 0 bases to trimming and J lost 7 bases; unmatched junction nucleotides: 11. Per the germline V gene, CDR1 is MGHRA and CDR2 is YSYEKL. The CDR3 nucleotides are TGCGCCAGCAGCCAAGACGGCGGACAGGTTGTAGGTGGCTACACCTTC. It encodes CASSQDGGQVVGGYTF.

This clone was seen more than once but under ten times. This chain connects TRBV30 to TRBJ1-2, with a possible D match to TRBD1 (5 bases). Between the trimmed V and J ends, which lost 7 bases and 5 bases, there was a span of 17 bases. Germline CDR1 is GTSNPN and CDR2 is SVGIG (reference sequence). This CDR3 is 13 amino acids long. In DNA, the CDR3 is TGTGCCTCCCCGGGGGGGGGTGGGTATGGCTACACCTTC. Its protein product is CASPGGGGYGYTF.

This chain uses TRBV7-8 with TRBJ1-1, with 10 positions matching TRBD1. Germline V gene sequence: CDR1 SGHVS, CDR2 FQNEAQ. The CDR3 totals 15 residues. After removal of 4 bases from V and 6 bases from J, the junction contained 8 bases not matched to a gene. CDR3 bases: TGTGCCAGCAGCTCCAGGGACAGGGGAAAGGCTGAAGCTTTCTTT. Translating it yields CASSSRDRGKAEAFF.

The chain links TRBV2 to TRBJ1-6; 7 nucleotides match TRBD1. The V gene's germline CDR1 is SNHLY and CDR2 FYNNEI. The CDR3 contains 19 residues. With V trimmed by 6 bases and J by 0 bases, 14 bases remained unmatched. As DNA, the CDR3 is TGTGCCAGCAGCCGAAGGGACAGCGGACTTAGCTCCTATAATTCACCCCTCCACTTT. It is translated as CASSRRDSGLSSYNSPLHF.

The genes are TRBV27 and TRBJ1-4; D gene unclear. This CDR3 spans 12 amino acids. Looked up from germline, CDR1 is MNHEY and CDR2 is SMNVEV (reference sequence). Trimming cost V 6 bases and J 7 bases, with 9 bases left between them. The CDR3 DNA follows: TGTGCCAGCAGGGGAGTGGGTGAAAAACTGTTTTTT. Amino acids: CASRGVGEKLFF.

The chain uses TRBV2 and TRBJ1-2; 7 nucleotides align to TRBD1. The CDR3 spans 12 residues. Per the germline V gene, CDR1 is SNHLY and CDR2 is FYNNEI. The junction had 2 bases not matched to a gene; V was cut back by 6 bases and J by 4 bases. CDR3 sequence (DNA): TGTGCCAGCAGAGCAGGGGGCTATGGCTACACCTTC. The encoded protein is CASRAGGYGYTF.

This clone was observed a handful of times. The chain has TRBV4-2 and TRBJ2-3; TRBD2 is a possible D gene (6 bases). The germline V gene encodes CDR1 LGHNA and CDR2 YNFKEQ. The CDR3 length is 18 residues. Trimming removed 4 bases from V and 4 bases from J, with 24 bases in between. Here the CDR3 DNA reads TGTGCCAGCAGCCGAGCAGGGACTTTGTCCTTGAGCGCAGATACGCAGTATTTT. Its protein is CASSRAGTLSLSADTQYF.